This T cell receptor beta chain was recorded in a study of OX40 agonist ivuxolimab in advanced cancers. General notes on the study: Ivuxolimab was a fully human IgG2 agonistic monoclonal antibody targeting the costimulatory receptor OX40 (CD134). Intravenous ivuxolimab was administered to patients every 2 weeks at six dose levels: 0.01, 0.1, 0.3, 1.5, 3 and 10 mg/kg. Among the roughly 50 dose-escalation patients, roughly 20 had hepatocellular carcinoma, 15 melanoma, 9 renal cell carcinoma and 9 head and neck cancer. In the dose-escalation cohort, approximately 82% of patients were male, and the mean age was about 55 years, with a range of about 20 to 79. Patients were allowed to have had prior anti-PD-1, anti-PD-L1 or anti-CTLA-4 therapy, and around two fifths of the dose-escalation patients had been treated with checkpoint inhibitors. Partial responses occurred in three dose-escalation patients: two with cutaneous melanoma and one with hepatocellular carcinoma. Peripheral TCRbeta sequencing was intended to test whether TCR sequence diversity was altered and clonal T-cell expansion was caused by ivuxolimab. The paper reports the monotherapy dose-escalation portion (N of about 50 patients) of the phase I ivuxolimab trial.

Comment on this clone: Its specific antigen is unknown. One base away there is no much larger clone; base qualities are not given.

For sequencing of the TCRbeta CDR3 region, genomic DNA was extracted from the sorted cells. The immunoSEQ Assay was used to sequence the TCRbeta CDR3 regions. Imported from immuneACCESS, the table was reduced by TCRdb to in-frame sequences with V and J called. These copies leave out some clones; in studies compared against another copy, an unresolved V gene accounts for under half, and the cause of the remainder is not known. Across this sample there are roughly 70,000 clones, with 86% seen only once. In total, the top ten clones hold 6.5% to 7.5% of the sample. The trial excluded patients who had a history of autoimmune disease or were on systemic immunosuppression. Peripheral blood for TCR sequencing was collected from all dose cohorts at baseline, on cycle 4 day 1, and on cycle 7 day 1. The samples were taken from a phase I, first-in-human, multicenter, open-label dose-escalation trial of ivuxolimab. Adults with locally advanced or metastatic melanoma, renal cell carcinoma, hepatocellular carcinoma or head and neck squamous cell carcinoma were enrolled in the trial. Before TCR sequencing, CD4+ T cells and CD8+ T cells from peripheral blood were sorted into separate populations.

General study outcomes and caveats: Partial responders in the 0.1-3.0 mg/kg groups had among the lowest normalized peripheral clonal expansion, especially among CD8+ T cells. Clonal expansion of both CD4+ and CD8+ blood T cells was observed from baseline to week 6 at doses 0.1 to 3.0 mg/kg. The antigen specificity of the clonally expanded peripheral T cells was not determined. After ivuxolimab, more expanded clones were found on average in CD8+ T cells than in CD4+ T cells. Low levels of normalized T-cell clonal expansion were also seen in some patients who did not respond.

CDR1 is given as LNHDA and CDR2 as SQIVND, both from the germline V gene (reference sequence). The germline V end is reduced by 6 bases and the J end by 3 bases; junction bases left unmatched: 0. Inclusive of the bounding cysteine and phenylalanine, the CDR3 is 12 residues long. CDR3 DNA is the only sequence kept; it has 36 bases, read in frame from the first base. This sequence uses TRBV19 and TRBJ2-7, with 9 bases aligning to TRBD1. The sample in question was CD4+ or CD8+ T cells sorted from blood, obtained in a trial of the OX40 agonist ivuxolimab. The receptor comes from an adult with an advanced solid tumor such as melanoma, head and neck, liver or kidney cancer. The CDR3 has the sequence CASRDRGYEQYF. The nucleotides read TGTGCCAGTAGGGACAGGGGCTACGAGCAGTACTTC.